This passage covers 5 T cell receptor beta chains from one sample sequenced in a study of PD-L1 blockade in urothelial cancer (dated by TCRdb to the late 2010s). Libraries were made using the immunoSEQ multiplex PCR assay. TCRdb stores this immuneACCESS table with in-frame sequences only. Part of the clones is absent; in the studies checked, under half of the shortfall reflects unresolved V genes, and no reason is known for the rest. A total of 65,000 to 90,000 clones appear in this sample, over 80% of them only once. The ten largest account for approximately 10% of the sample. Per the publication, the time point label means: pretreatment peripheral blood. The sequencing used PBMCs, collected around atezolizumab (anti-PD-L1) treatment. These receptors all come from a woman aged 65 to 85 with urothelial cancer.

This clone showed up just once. The chain's CDR3 is CASSKGRDRGFERNQPQHF. DNA for the CDR3: TGTGCCAGTAGTAAAGGTCGGGACAGGGGGTTCGAGCGCAATCAGCCCCAGCATTTT. This chain connects TRBV19 to TRBJ1-5; the match to TRBD1 covers 11 bases. The CDR3 sequence is 19 residues long. From germline, CDR1 is LNHDA and CDR2 SQIVND (reference sequence). With V trimmed by 4 bases and J by 2 bases, 13 bases remained unmatched. The whole variable domain, remainder taken from reference TRBV19 and TRBJ1-5, is DGGITQSPKYLFRKEGQNVTLSCEQNLNHDAMYWYRQDPGQGLRLIYYSQIVNDFQKGDIAEGYSVSREKKESFPLTVTSAQKNPTAFYLCASSKGRDRGFERNQPQHFGDGTRLSIL.

The CDR3 nucleotides are TGTGCCACCAGCGGGTCCGGGACACGGGGCAATGAGCAGTTCTTC. It codes for CATSGSGTRGNEQFF. The chain is built from TRBV15 and TRBJ2-1, with D perhaps TRBD1 (6 bases). The V gene's germline CDR1 is LNHNV and CDR2 YYDKDF (reference sequence). The ends were cut back, 5 bases at V and 6 bases at J, with 17 bases in the middle. The CDR3 totals 15 residues.

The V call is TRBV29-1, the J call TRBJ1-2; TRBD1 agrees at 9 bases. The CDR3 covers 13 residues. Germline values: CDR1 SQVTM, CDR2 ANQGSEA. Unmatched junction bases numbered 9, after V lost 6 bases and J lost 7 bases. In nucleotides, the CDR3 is TGCAGCGTCCCGGAGGACAGGGGAGGTGGCTACACCTTC. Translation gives CSVPEDRGGGYTF.

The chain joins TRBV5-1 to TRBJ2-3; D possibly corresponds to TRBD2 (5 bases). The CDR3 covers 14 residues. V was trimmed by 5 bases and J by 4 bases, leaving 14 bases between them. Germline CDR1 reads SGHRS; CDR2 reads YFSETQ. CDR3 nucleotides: TGCGCCAGCAGGGCCACCGTGGAGGCAGATACGCAGTATTTT. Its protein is CASRATVEADTQYF.

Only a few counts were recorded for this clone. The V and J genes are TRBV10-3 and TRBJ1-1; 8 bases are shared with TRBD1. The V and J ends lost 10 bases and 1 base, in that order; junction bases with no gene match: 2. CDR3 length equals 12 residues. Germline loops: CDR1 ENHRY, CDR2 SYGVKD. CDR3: CASRGQNTEAFF. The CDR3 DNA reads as TGTGCCAGCAGGGGGCAGAACACTGAAGCTTTCTTT.